Listed here is a single TCR beta chain. Its antigen remains unidentified. This sample was included in a study of shared clonotypes between healthy human individuals. Per germline, CDR1 SEHNR and CDR2 FQNEAQ (reference sequence). This CDR3 region has 16 residues. V gave up 5 bases and J gave up 6 bases; unmatched junction bases: 11. The assay was immunoSEQ multiplex PCR, and TCRdb's table has in-frame clones only and misses some. The table lists about 2,100,000 clones, about 92% of them singletons. Study results and caveats: Generally, naive subsets came out with larger estimated richness than memory subsets.

CD45RO-negative cells were positively selected for CCR7, leaving out terminally differentiated effector memory CD45RA+ cells. The receptor's source is a man aged 18-30 years in good health. Some clones in this sample may be carry-over from other donors' samples. The sample was naive CD8+ T cells from PBMCs. The chain employs TRBV7-9 and TRBJ2-2; TRBD1 matches 8 bases. This CDR3 reads CASSQDDRGVAGELFF. DNA of the CDR3: TGTGCCAGCAGCCAAGATGACAGGGGTGTAGCCGGGGAGCTGTTTTTT.